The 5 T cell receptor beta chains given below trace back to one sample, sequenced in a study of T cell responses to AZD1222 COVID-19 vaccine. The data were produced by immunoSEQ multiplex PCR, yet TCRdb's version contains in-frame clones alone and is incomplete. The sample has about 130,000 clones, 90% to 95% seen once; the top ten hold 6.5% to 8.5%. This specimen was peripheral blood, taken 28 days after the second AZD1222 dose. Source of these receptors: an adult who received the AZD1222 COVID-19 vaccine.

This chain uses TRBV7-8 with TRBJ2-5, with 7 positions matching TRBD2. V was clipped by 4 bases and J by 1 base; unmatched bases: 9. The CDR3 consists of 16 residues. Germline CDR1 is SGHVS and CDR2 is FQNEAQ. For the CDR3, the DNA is TGTGCCAGCAGCTCCCGCACTTCGGGGGGCCAAGAGACCCAGTACTTC. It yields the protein CASSSRTSGGQETQYF. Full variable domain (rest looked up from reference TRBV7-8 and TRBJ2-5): GAGVSQSPRYKVAKRGQDVALRCDPISGHVSLFWYQQALGQGPEFLTYFQNEAQLDKSGLPSDRFFAERPEGSVSTLKIQRTQQEDSAVYLCASSSRTSGGQETQYFGPGTRLLVL.

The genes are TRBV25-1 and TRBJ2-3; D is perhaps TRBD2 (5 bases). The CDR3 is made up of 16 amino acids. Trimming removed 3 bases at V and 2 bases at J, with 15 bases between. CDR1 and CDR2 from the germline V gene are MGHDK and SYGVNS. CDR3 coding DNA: TGTGCCAGCAGTGAGGGAATCGACTACTACACAGATACGCAGTATTTT. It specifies CASSEGIDYYTDTQYF.

In DNA form, the CDR3 reads TGTGCTAGTGGGGGATATAACAGGGGGTCCTACAATGAGCAGTTCTTC. Its translation: CASGGYNRGSYNEQFF. The chain links TRBV12-5 to TRBJ2-1; 8 bases are a match to TRBD1. CDR1 and CDR2 (germline): LGHNT, FRNRAP. This CDR3 has 16 residues. Trimming took 6 bases from V and 1 from J; bases not matched to a gene: 8.

CDR3 protein: CANGRGDPSNQPQHF. The CDR3 DNA sequence: TGTGCCAACGGAAGGGGGGACCCCAGCAATCAGCCCCAGCATTTT. This sequence joins TRBV6-5 and TRBJ1-5, with D possibly TRBD1 on 6 matching bases. Between the trimmed V and J ends, which lost 10 bases and 1 base, there was a span of 17 bases. This CDR3 is 15 amino acids long. The germline gives CDR1 MNHEY, CDR2 SVGAGI.

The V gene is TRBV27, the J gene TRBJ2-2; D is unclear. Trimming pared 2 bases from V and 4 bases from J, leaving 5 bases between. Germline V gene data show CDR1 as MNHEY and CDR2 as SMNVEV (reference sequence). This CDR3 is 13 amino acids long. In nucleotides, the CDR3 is TGTGCCAGCAGTTTAGGAATCACCGGGGAGCTGTTTTTT. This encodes CASSLGITGELFF.